This TCR beta chain was documented in a study of cytomegalovirus exposure and HLA in healthy donors. Study conclusions and caveats: Reports indicated that the classifier achieved high specificity and sensitivity in diagnosing cytomegalovirus status. TCR sequences were mostly rare, though some public TCRs occurred in many donors.

Healthy bone marrow donors made up the donor group. Unrecorded immune exposures were likely, despite nominal health at sampling. The CDR3 extends over 14 amino acids. V shed 4 bases, J shed 1 base, and the junction held 3 bases outside the gene matches. The germline CDR1 and CDR2 sequences are SEHNR and FQNEAQ (reference sequence). A remark on this clone: Its target is not known.

13 Jbeta primers and 60 Vbeta primers were used for the PCR. Only in-frame clones appear in the TCRdb table, and some are missing; sequencing was by immunoSEQ multiplex PCR. The table lists under 200,000 clones, approximately 72% of them singletons. The chain is built from TRBV7-9 and TRBJ2-5; 7 positions agree with TRBD2. Sequenced: PBMCs. The TCR comes from a man in his late teens or twenties in good health and CMV-seronegative. The CDR3 protein is CASSSPGGQETQYF. The CDR3 bases are TGTGCCAGCAGCTCCCCGGGAGGCCAAGAGACCCAGTACTTC. Looking up the rest from reference TRBV7-9 and TRBJ2-5 gives the full variable domain: DTGVSQNPRHKITKRGQNVTFRCDPISEHNRLYWYRQTLGQGPEFLTYFQNEAQLEKSRLLSDRFSAERPKGSFSTLEIQRTEQGDSAMYLCASSSPGGQETQYFGPGTRLLVL.